The 25 T cell receptor beta chains below were found in one sample sequenced in a study of T cell repertoires in cytomegalovirus infection. TCRdb itself ran the reads through MiXCR, one entry per CDR3 protein. Among hundreds of thousands of distinct CDR3 sequences listed, approximately 24% were seen once. The sequenced sample was CD8+ T cells from PBMCs. These receptors all come from a human donor in good health (CMV status not recorded). Some clones in this sample may be carry-over from other donors' samples.

The V and J genes are TRBV13 and TRBJ2-2, with D possibly matching TRBD1 (6 bases). Per germline, CDR1 PRHDT and CDR2 FYEKMQ (reference sequence). V lost 5 bases to trimming and J lost 1 base, with 23 bases between them. This CDR3 spans 19 amino acids. CDR3 in DNA: TGTGCCAGCAGCACCAAGACCAGGACAGAGGCCTGGAACACCGGGGAGCTGTTTTTT. It translates to CASSTKTRTEAWNTGELFF.

The gene calls are TRBV6-2 or TRBV6-3 and TRBJ2-7; D is undetermined. V shed 0 bases and J shed 3 bases, with 15 bases lying between them. The CDR3 is made up of 16 amino acids. Germline CDR1 MNHEY, CDR2 SVGEGT. CDR3 DNA: TGTGCCAGCAGTTACTCGATCAAATCCCTGGGCTACGAGCAGTACTTC. Amino acids: CASSYSIKSLGYEQYF.

V and J are TRBV7-9 and TRBJ1-1; 7 bases align to TRBD1. The CDR3 sequence is 13 residues long. Germline V lookup: CDR1 SEHNR, CDR2 FQNEAQ (reference sequence). The V and J ends lost 5 bases and 4 bases, in that order; junction bases with no gene match: 4. CDR3: CASSRTGPTEAFF. CDR3 in DNA: TGTGCCAGCAGCCGGACAGGCCCCACTGAAGCTTTCTTT.

This clonotype was seen many times. This sequence joins TRBV20-1 and TRBJ1-1; 9 bases fit TRBD1. From germline, CDR1 is DFQATT and CDR2 SNEGSKA (reference sequence). V lost 6 bases to trimming and J lost 7 bases; unmatched junction nucleotides: 9. The CDR3 is 13 residues long. The CDR3 region has the DNA TGCAGTGCCCCGGGACAGGGATTAAATGAAGCTTTCTTT. Amino acid sequence: CSAPGQGLNEAFF.

This clonotype was counted between two and nine times. The CDR3 region is CSARVQDRLNTEAFF. DNA of the CDR3: TGCAGTGCTAGAGTTCAGGACAGACTGAACACTGAAGCTTTCTTT. The chain has TRBV20-1 and TRBJ1-1; tentatively, D is TRBD1 (6 bases). Germline values: CDR1 DFQATT, CDR2 SNEGSKA (reference sequence). Trimming removed 1 base at V and 0 bases at J, with 12 bases between. This CDR3 contains 15 residues.

The CDR3 loop is CASSQDLAGSGELFF. CDR3 nucleotide sequence: TGCGCCAGCAGCCAAGATTTGGCAGGGTCCGGGGAGCTGTTTTTT. The V and J genes are TRBV4-1 and TRBJ2-2; the D gene is possibly TRBD1 (5 bases). Looked up from germline, CDR1 is MGHRA and CDR2 is YSYEKL. The V end was cut by 0 bases, the J end by 6 bases, with 11 bases between. The CDR3 runs to 15 residues.

This clonotype was observed a handful of times. This chain joins TRBV4-1 and TRBJ2-1, with a tentative D call TRBD1 (5 bases). The CDR3 is made up of 16 amino acids. The V end was cut by 0 bases, the J end by 9 bases, with 18 bases between. Germline CDR1 reads MGHRA; CDR2 reads YSYEKL. The CDR3 DNA reads TGCGCCAGCAGCCAAGATCGACTCAATCTCCAGGGTGAGCAGTTCTTC. Translation gives CASSQDRLNLQGEQFF.

This clonotype was counted between two and nine times. V gene TRBV6-2 or TRBV6-3 combines with J gene TRBJ2-5, with D possibly being TRBD1 (6 bases). Germline V gives CDR1 MNHEY, CDR2 SVGEGT. V lost 4 bases and J 12 bases, leaving 12 bases between the germline ends. CDR3 length: 11 residues. The CDR3 protein is CASSSVGDKYF. CDR3 nucleotide sequence: TGTGCCAGCAGTTCGGTCGGGGACAAGTACTTC.

The rearrangement joins TRBV7-9 to TRBJ1-1; tentatively, D is TRBD1 (6 bases). Germline V gene data show CDR1 as SEHNR and CDR2 as FQNEAQ (reference sequence). Trimming cost V 4 bases and J 8 bases, with 14 bases left between them. The CDR3 spans 13 residues. The CDR3 DNA follows: TGTGCCAGCAGCTCCGCGGCGGACAGAGAAGCTTTCTTT. Translating it yields CASSSAADREAFF.

This clonotype was counted ten times or more. The rearrangement links TRBV28 to TRBJ2-7; D may be TRBD1 or TRBD2 (5 bases each). Germline V gene sequence: CDR1 MDHEN, CDR2 SYDVKM. Trimming took off 4 bases at V and 6 bases at J, with 13 bases between the two ends. The CDR3 has 13 amino acids. As DNA, the CDR3 is TGTGCCAGCAGTTCGATTGGGGGACCCGAGCAGTACGTC. Its translation: CASSSIGGPEQYV.

This chain uses TRBV2 with TRBJ2-7, with a weak D call TRBD2 (5 bases). V shed 10 bases and J shed 2 bases, with 21 bases lying between them. Germline V lookup: CDR1 SNHLY, CDR2 FYNNEI. The CDR3 contains 15 residues. CDR3 nucleotide sequence: TGTGCCACTTTCGGGGTTTCCCAGTGGGCCTACGAGCAGTACTTC. Amino acids: CATFGVSQWAYEQYF. The complete variable domain, with remaining parts taken from reference TRBV2 and TRBJ2-7, reads EPEVTQTPSHQVTQMGQEVILRCVPISNHLYFYWYRQILGQKVEFLVSFYNNEISEKSEIFDDQFSVERPDGSNFTLKIRSTKLEDSAMYFCATFGVSQWAYEQYFGPGTRLTVT.

This clonotype was observed a handful of times. The chain combines TRBV12-3 or TRBV12-4 with TRBJ1-5; 7 bases line up with TRBD1. CDR3 length: 16 amino acids. V dropped 8 bases and J dropped 0; count of bases not matched to a gene: 10. DNA of the CDR3: TGTGCCAGCCTTATGGGGACAGATCATAGCAATCAGCCCCAGCATTTT. Amino acid sequence: CASLMGTDHSNQPQHF.

This clonotype was seen at least ten times. J is TRBJ2-1 and V is TRBV12-3 or TRBV12-4, with TRBD1 identical over 12 bases. This CDR3 contains 15 residues. Trimming cost V 7 bases and J 6 bases; bases outside gene matches: 7. CDR3: CASITGTGGLNEQFF. The CDR3 DNA reads as TGTGCCAGCATTACCGGGACAGGGGGCCTCAATGAGCAGTTCTTC.

V gene TRBV29-1 combines with J gene TRBJ2-5; TRBD1 matches 12 bases. The CDR3 runs to 19 residues. V was pared by 4 bases and J by 5 bases, with 20 bases of the junction left unmatched. Germline CDR1 reads SQVTM; CDR2 reads ANQGSEA. The CDR3 DNA follows: TGCAGCGTTGTTCTTCGGGACAGGGGGCTTACGTACGGAAGGGAGACCCAGTACTTC. This gives the protein CSVVLRDRGLTYGRETQYF.

This clonotype has a handful of counts. V usage is TRBV20-1 and J usage is TRBJ2-3; D possibly uses TRBD1 or TRBD2 (5 bases each). This CDR3 has 16 amino acids. CDR1 is DFQATT, CDR2 SNEGSKA, per germline (reference sequence). The V end lost 3 bases, the J end lost 1 base, and 17 bases lay between the germline ends. CDR3 DNA sequence: TGCAGTGCTAGTATGTTAGAGGGGCTTGGCACAGATACGCAGTATTTT. Encoded protein: CSASMLEGLGTDTQYF.

This clonotype was seen only a few times. A read error may be the cause here, since a much bigger clone is one base away. The V call is TRBV7-8, the J call TRBJ2-1; 7 positions agree with TRBD2. The CDR3 has 16 residues. The germline V gene has CDR1 SGHVS and CDR2 FQNEAQ. The CDR3, as DNA: TGTGCCGGCAGCTTCCCCTTGGTGGCGGGGGAGAATGAGCAGTTCTTC. It yields the protein CAGSFPLVAGENEQFF.

J is TRBJ1-2 and V is TRBV20-1, with D uncertain. The length of the CDR3 is 14 residues. CDR1 and CDR2 (germline): DFQATT, SNEGSKA (reference sequence). The V and J ends lost 2 bases and 3 bases respectively, with 13 bases between them. CDR3 protein: CSARYSRVDYGYTF. In DNA form, the CDR3 reads TGCAGTGCTAGATATTCCCGGGTGGACTATGGCTACACCTTC.

V gene TRBV28 combines with J gene TRBJ1-2; D is unresolved. Germline V gene data show CDR1 as MDHEN and CDR2 as SYDVKM. The length of the CDR3 is 13 residues. Here the CDR3 DNA reads TGTGCTGAGGCATATGGAAGGGACTATGGCTACACCTTC. Translating gives CAEAYGRDYGYTF.

This clonotype showed up just a few times. This chain connects TRBV29-1 to TRBJ2-1, with D unresolved. This CDR3 contains 13 residues. Trimming removed 6 bases from V and 3 bases from J, with 12 bases in between. CDR1 SQVTM and CDR2 ANQGSEA come from the germline V gene. DNA for the CDR3: TGCAGCGTCCTAAAGACGGACTACAATGAGCAGTTCTTC. The encoded protein is CSVLKTDYNEQFF.

This clonotype occurred many times. The V gene is TRBV7-2, the J gene TRBJ2-2; TRBD1 or TRBD2 may be the D gene (5 bases each). Germline V gene data show CDR1 as SGHTA and CDR2 as FQGNSA. There are 14 residues in the CDR3. V shed 0 bases and J shed 4 bases, with 6 bases lying between them. The CDR3 DNA reads TGTGCCAGCAGCTTAGCGGGGGTCACCGGGGAGCTGTTTTTT. Translation gives CASSLAGVTGELFF.

The J gene is TRBJ1-1, the V gene TRBV25-1; D is ambiguous. CDR1 and CDR2 from the germline V gene are MGHDK and SYGVNS. The CDR3 spans 12 residues. The V end lost 4 bases, the J end lost 9 bases, and 12 bases lay between the germline ends. CDR3 nucleotides: TGTGCCAGCAGTGTGGGCGCCGCCAAAGCTTTCTTT. This encodes CASSVGAAKAFF. The variable domain in full, with the rest retrieved from reference TRBV25-1 and TRBJ1-1, is EADIYQTPRYLVIGTGKKITLECSQTMGHDKMYWYQQDPGMELHLIHYSYGVNSTEKGDLSSESTVSRIRTEHFPLTLESARPSHTSQYLCASSVGAAKAFFGQGTRLTVV.

This clonotype was detected only a few times. This chain uses TRBV18 with TRBJ1-3; D might be TRBD1 (5 bases). V shed 0 bases and J shed 8 bases, with 14 bases lying between them. This CDR3 contains 15 residues. The germline V gene encodes CDR1 KGHSH and CDR2 LQKENI. CDR3 in amino acids: CASSPPPGYSYTIYF. The CDR3 DNA is TGTGCCAGCTCACCACCCCCAGGGTACTCCTACACCATATATTTT.

The genes are TRBV20-1 and TRBJ2-7, with a weak D call TRBD2 (6 bases). Between the trimmed V and J ends, which lost 3 bases and 3 bases, there was a span of 15 bases. Germline CDR1 DFQATT, CDR2 SNEGSKA (reference sequence). The CDR3 runs to 14 residues. The CDR3 is CSARGLSDNYEQYF. The CDR3 DNA sequence: TGCAGTGCTAGGGGACTGTCTGATAACTACGAGCAGTACTTC.

This clonotype was seen at least ten times. V usage is TRBV7-2 and J usage is TRBJ2-7; 7 bases are shared with TRBD2. The CDR3 runs 15 residues. Germline V gives CDR1 SGHTA, CDR2 FQGNSA. Germline trimming cut 0 bases from V and 2 bases from J; bases unmatched to any gene: 4. The CDR3 spells CASSLAAGVTYEQYF. The DNA of the CDR3 is TGTGCCAGCAGCTTAGCGGCGGGGGTTACCTACGAGCAGTACTTC.

In this sample, this clonotype turned up a few times. V is TRBV2 and J is TRBJ2-1; D not certain. The CDR3 totals 11 residues. The ends were cut back, 8 bases at V and 9 bases at J, with 11 bases in the middle. Germline V gives CDR1 SNHLY, CDR2 FYNNEI. Written as DNA, the CDR3 is TGTGCCAGCGGAGCAGGTGGTGAGCAGTTCTTC. It specifies CASGAGGEQFF. The complete variable domain, with remaining parts taken from reference TRBV2 and TRBJ2-1, reads EPEVTQTPSHQVTQMGQEVILRCVPISNHLYFYWYRQILGQKVEFLVSFYNNEISEKSEIFDDQFSVERPDGSNFTLKIRSTKLEDSAMYFCASGAGGEQFFGPGTRLTVL.